The rows below give T cell receptor beta chains drawn from one sample of a study of lymphopenia after photon versus proton radiotherapy. Measured with immunoSEQ multiplex PCR; TCRdb has only the in-frame clones, and not every one. The repertoire holds about 24,000 clones, with more than 80% as singletons. The material sequenced was peripheral blood, taken from a patient treated with photon-based radiotherapy. The receptors here all came from a man in his forties with gastric cancer. The CDR3 runs from the conserved cysteine through the conserved F or W. Each record gives: D gene, J gene, clone size, V gene, CDR3 DNA, CDR3 protein. A D gene is named only where the DNA matches it firmly. Only some rows state a clone size, as once, few, many or a class for expanded clones.

. TRBJ2-5 . TRBV28 TGTGCCAGCAGTTTACCCCCCCCGCCAGGGGAAGAGACCCAGTACTTC CASSLPPPPGEETQYF
. TRBJ2-7 . TRBV19 TGTGCCAGTAGTATAGGCCCCCAGCTCGAGGTGGCCTACGAGCAGTACTTC CASSIGPQLEVAYEQYF
. TRBJ1-1 . TRBV5-5 TGTGCCAGCAGCTTGGGTCCGGGTTACACTGAAGCTTTCTTT CASSLGPGYTEAFF
. TRBJ1-1 few TRBV5-1 TGCGCCAGCAGCCCAGGTACCGGAAGGGACACTGAAGCTTTCTTT CASSPGTGRDTEAFF
. TRBJ1-2 . TRBV27 TGTGCCAGCAGTCCACTCTCCCGCGGGGTTGGCTATGGCTACACCTTC CASSPLSRGVGYGYTF
. TRBJ1-1 . TRBV19 TGTGCCAGTAGTATGGTTGGGGGGCAGGCTGAAGCTTTCTTT CASSMVGGQAEAFF
. TRBJ1-1 . TRBV5-1 TGCGCCAGCAGCCAGGACAGTTTGGGCACTGAAGCTTTCTTT CASSQDSLGTEAFF
. TRBJ2-7 . TRBV15 TGTGCCACCAGCAGAGAACAGGGCAGCTCCTACGAGCAGTACTTC CATSREQGSSYEQYF
. TRBJ1-2 . TRBV29-1 TGCAGCGTTCAAGGGCTTAACTATGGCTACACCTTC CSVQGLNYGYTF
. TRBJ2-7 . TRBV28 TGTGCCAGCACCGATTTAACACGGCTCTACGAGCAGTACTTC CASTDLTRLYEQYF
TRBD2 TRBJ2-5 once TRBV5-1 TGCGCCAGCAGCTTGGGGTCCGGGGGGGCTAACCAAGAGACCCAGTACTTC CASSLGSGGANQETQYF
TRBD1 TRBJ1-2 . TRBV27 TGTGCCAGCAGTTTTTGGGGACAGGGATTATATGGCTACACCTTC CASSFWGQGLYGYTF
. TRBJ2-3 few TRBV9 TGTGCCAGCAGCGTAGGAGGGGGGCAAGGAGATACGCAGTATTTT CASSVGGGQGDTQYF
. TRBJ2-5 few TRBV6-1 TGTGCCAGCAGTGAAGGGTCAGGCCAAGAGACCCAGTACTTC CASSEGSGQETQYF
. TRBJ1-1 . TRBV5-4 TGTGCCAGCAGCCTGGATCGGGGGGCCCTAGAAGCTTTCTTT CASSLDRGALEAFF
TRBD1 TRBJ1-1 . TRBV15 TGTGCCACCAGCAGAGATCTTTGGACAGGGGCCAGGGGCACTGAAGCTTTCTTT CATSRDLWTGARGTEAFF
TRBD2 TRBJ2-3 once TRBV7-3 TGTGCCAGCAGCCAAGGGACTAGCGGAGATACGCAGTATTTT CASSQGTSGDTQYF
TRBD1 TRBJ1-2 . TRBV6-1 TGTGCCAGCAGTGAAGCTCGGACAGGGAGAGATGGCTACACCTTC CASSEARTGRDGYTF
. TRBJ1-1 . TRBV5-6 TGTGCCAGCAGCCCTCTATCGGGGTCCACTGAAGCTTTCTTT CASSPLSGSTEAFF
TRBD1 TRBJ2-7 few TRBV4-2 TGTGCCAGCAGCCAAGATTTAGGATCTCGGGGGACAGGGAGCTCCTACGAGCAGTACTTC CASSQDLGSRGTGSSYEQYF
. TRBJ2-7 few TRBV14 TGTGCCAGCAGCCAGCTCGGAAGTGGGCTGTACGAGCAGTACTTC CASSQLGSGLYEQYF
TRBD1 TRBJ2-7 . TRBV11-2 TGTGCCAGCAGCCCGGGACAGCAAAGGAGCGAGCAGTACTTC CASSPGQQRSEQYF
. TRBJ2-1 . TRBV18 TGTGCCAGCTCACCACGGGCCCAGTCCGGTGAGCAGTTCTTC CASSPRAQSGEQFF
TRBD1 TRBJ2-7 . TRBV28 TGTGCCAGCAGTCTCGCGACAGGGGCGTACGAGCAGTACTTC CASSLATGAYEQYF
. TRBJ1-5 . TRBV7-8 TGTGCCAGCAGCCTAACTGGGACCCGAGGGAGCAATCAGCCCCAGCATTTT CASSLTGTRGSNQPQHF
. TRBJ2-3 . TRBV9 TGTGCCAGCAGCAACTTAGGACAGTTTTTAGATACGCAGTATTTT CASSNLGQFLDTQYF